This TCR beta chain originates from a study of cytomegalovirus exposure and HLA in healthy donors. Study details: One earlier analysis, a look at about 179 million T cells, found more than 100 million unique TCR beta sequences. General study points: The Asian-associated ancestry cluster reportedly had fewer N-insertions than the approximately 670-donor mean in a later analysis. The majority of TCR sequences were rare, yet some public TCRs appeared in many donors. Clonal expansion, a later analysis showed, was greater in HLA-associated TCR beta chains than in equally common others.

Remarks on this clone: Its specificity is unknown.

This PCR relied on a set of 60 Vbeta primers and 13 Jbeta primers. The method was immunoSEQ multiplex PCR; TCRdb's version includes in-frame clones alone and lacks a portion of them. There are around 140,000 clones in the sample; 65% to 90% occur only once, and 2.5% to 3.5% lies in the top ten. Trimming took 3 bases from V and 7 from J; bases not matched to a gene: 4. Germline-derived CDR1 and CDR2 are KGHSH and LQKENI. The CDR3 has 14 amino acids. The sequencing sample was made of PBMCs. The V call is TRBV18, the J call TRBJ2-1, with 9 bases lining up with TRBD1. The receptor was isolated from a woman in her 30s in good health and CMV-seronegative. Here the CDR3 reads CASSPRTGENEQFF. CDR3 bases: TGTGCCAGCTCACCCAGGACAGGGGAGAATGAGCAGTTCTTC.